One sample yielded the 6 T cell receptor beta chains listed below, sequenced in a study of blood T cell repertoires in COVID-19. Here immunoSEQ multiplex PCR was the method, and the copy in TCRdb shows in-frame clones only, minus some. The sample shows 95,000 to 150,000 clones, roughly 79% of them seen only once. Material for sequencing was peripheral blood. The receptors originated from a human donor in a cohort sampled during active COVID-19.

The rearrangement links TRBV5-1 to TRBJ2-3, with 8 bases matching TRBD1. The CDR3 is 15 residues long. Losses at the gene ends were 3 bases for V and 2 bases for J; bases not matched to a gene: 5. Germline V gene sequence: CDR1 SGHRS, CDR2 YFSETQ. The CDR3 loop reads CASSSGQELTDTQYF. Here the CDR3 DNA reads TGCGCCAGCAGCTCGGGACAGGAACTCACAGATACGCAGTATTTT.

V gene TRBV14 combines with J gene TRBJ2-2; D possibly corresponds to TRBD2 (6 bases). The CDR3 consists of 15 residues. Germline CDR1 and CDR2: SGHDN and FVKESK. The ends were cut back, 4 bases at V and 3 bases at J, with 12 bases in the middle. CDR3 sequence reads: CASSLGTPYTGELFF. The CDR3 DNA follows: TGTGCCAGCAGCCTAGGGACTCCCTACACCGGGGAGCTGTTTTTT.

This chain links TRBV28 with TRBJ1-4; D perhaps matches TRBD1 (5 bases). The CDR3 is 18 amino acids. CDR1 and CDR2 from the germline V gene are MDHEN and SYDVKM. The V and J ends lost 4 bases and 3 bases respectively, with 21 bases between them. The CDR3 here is CASSSYSTPGGANEKLFF. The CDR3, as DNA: TGTGCCAGCAGTTCCTACTCGACCCCGGGAGGGGCTAATGAAAAACTGTTTTTT.

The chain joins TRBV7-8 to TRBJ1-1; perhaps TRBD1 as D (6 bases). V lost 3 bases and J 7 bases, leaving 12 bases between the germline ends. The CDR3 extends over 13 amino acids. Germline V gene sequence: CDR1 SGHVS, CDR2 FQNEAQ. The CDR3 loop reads CASSLGPRGEAFF. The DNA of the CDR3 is TGTGCCAGCAGCTTGGGCCCCAGGGGTGAAGCTTTCTTT.

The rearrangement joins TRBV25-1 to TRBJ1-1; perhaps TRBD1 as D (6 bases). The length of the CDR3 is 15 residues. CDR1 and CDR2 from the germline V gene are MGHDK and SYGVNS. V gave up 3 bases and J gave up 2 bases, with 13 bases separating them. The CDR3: CASSEVQGTNTEAFF. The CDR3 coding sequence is TGTGCCAGCAGTGAGGTGCAGGGGACAAACACTGAAGCTTTCTTT.

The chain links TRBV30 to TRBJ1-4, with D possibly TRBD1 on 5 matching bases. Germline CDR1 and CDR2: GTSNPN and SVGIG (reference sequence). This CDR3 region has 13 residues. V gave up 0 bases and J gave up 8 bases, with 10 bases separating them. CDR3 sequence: CAWSVQVLEKLFF. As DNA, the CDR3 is TGTGCCTGGAGTGTACAGGTTCTGGAAAAACTGTTTTTT. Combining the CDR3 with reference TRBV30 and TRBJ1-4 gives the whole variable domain SQTIHQWPATLVQPVGSPLSLECTVEGTSNPNLYWYRQAAGRGLQLLFYSVGIGQISSEVPQNLSASRPQDRQFILSSKKLLLSDSGFYLCAWSVQVLEKLFFGSGTQLSVL.